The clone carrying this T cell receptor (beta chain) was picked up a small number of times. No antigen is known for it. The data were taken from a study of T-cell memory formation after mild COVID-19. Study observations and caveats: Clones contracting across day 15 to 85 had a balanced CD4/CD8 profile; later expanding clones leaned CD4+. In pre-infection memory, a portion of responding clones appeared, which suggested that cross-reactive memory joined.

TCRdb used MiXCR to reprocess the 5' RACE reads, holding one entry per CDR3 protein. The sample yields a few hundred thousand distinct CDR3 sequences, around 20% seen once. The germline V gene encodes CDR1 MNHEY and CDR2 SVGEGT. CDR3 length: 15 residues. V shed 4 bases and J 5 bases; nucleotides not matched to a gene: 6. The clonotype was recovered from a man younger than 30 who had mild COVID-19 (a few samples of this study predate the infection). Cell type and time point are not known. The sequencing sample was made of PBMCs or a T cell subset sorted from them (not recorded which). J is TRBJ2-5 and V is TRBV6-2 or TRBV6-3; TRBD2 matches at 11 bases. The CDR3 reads CASSLLAGAFETQYF. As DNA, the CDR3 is TGTGCCAGCAGTTTACTAGCGGGGGCATTCGAGACCCAGTACTTC.